This T cell receptor (beta chain) was profiled in a study of T cell responses to AZD1222 COVID-19 vaccine. Overall study findings and caveats: In a largely white British group with more females than males, clonal diversity was possibly underestimated. The span of vaccine-associated CD4 TCRs extended across spike, with dominance at 160-218 and 743-854. At study baseline, merely five or six AZD1222 recipients were seropositive.

Data came from immunoSEQ multiplex PCR; TCRdb stores just in-frame clones and leaves some out. The data hold roughly 55,000 clones, with roughly 90% observed a single time. This clone was seen a handful of times. The antigen remains undetermined. The length of the CDR3 is 12 residues. Germline V gene lookup returns CDR1 MDHEN and CDR2 SYDVKM. V was trimmed by 7 bases and J by 6 bases, leaving 10 bases between them. The receptor's source is an adult in good health. The input for sequencing was peripheral blood, taken on day 0 of AZD1222 vaccination. The rearrangement uses TRBV28 and TRBJ2-1; TRBD1 is a possible D gene (5 bases). The DNA of the CDR3 is TGTGCCAGCATGAACAGGATCAATGAGCAGTTCTTC. Translated, it gives CASMNRINEQFF.